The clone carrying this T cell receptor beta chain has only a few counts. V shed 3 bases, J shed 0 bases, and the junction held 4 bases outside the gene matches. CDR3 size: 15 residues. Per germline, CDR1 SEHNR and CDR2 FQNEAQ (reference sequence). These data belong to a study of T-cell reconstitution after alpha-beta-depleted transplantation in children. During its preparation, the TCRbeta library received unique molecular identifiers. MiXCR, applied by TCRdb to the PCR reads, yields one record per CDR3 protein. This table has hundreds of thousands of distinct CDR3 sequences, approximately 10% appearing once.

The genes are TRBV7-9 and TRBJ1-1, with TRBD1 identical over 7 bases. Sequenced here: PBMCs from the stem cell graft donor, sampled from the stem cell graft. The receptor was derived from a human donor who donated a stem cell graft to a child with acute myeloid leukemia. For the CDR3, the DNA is TGTGCCAGCAGCTTGGGACAGACTGTGAACACTGAAGCTTTCTTT. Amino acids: CASSLGQTVNTEAFF.